Sequencing of this T cell receptor (beta chain) was carried out in a study of OX40 agonist ivuxolimab in advanced cancers. Overall study context: In this cohort, patients received ivuxolimab, an agonistic anti-OX40 (CD134) antibody. Cancers in dose escalation were hepatocellular, melanoma, renal cell and head and neck.

Points on this clone: What it binds is unknown.

Study observations and caveats: The authors did not determine the antigen specificity of the expanded peripheral T cells. Expanded clones were, on average, more numerous in CD8+ T cells than in CD4+.

Between the trimmed V and J ends, which lost 0 bases and 8 bases, there was a span of 6 bases. CDR3 length: 13 residues. Germline CDR1 SGDLS, CDR2 YYNGEE. Generated by immunoSEQ multiplex PCR, the TCRdb table keeps only in-frame clones and is missing some. The sample yields 82,000 or so clones, around 85% seen once. Material: CD4+ or CD8+ T cells sorted from blood, obtained in a trial of the OX40 agonist ivuxolimab. V gene TRBV9 combines with J gene TRBJ1-6; no definite D call. This receptor was obtained from an adult with an advanced solid tumor such as melanoma, head and neck, liver or kidney cancer. CDR3 residues: CASSVESDSPLHF. In DNA, the CDR3 is TGTGCCAGCAGCGTAGAATCCGATTCACCCCTCCACTTT.